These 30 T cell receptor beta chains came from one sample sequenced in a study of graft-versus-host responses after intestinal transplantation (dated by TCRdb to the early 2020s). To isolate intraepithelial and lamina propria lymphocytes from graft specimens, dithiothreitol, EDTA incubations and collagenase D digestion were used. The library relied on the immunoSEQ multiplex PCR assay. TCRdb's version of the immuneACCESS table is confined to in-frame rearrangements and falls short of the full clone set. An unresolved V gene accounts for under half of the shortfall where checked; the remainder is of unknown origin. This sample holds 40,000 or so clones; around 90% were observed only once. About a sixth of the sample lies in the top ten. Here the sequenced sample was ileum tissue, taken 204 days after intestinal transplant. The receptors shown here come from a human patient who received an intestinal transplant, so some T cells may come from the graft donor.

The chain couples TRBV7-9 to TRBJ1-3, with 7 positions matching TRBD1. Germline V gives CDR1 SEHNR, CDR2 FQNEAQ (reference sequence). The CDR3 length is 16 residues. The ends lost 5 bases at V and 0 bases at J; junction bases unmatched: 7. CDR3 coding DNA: TGTGCCAGCAGCGCAGACAGGGCGAGCTCTGGAAACACCATATATTTT. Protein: CASSADRASSGNTIYF.

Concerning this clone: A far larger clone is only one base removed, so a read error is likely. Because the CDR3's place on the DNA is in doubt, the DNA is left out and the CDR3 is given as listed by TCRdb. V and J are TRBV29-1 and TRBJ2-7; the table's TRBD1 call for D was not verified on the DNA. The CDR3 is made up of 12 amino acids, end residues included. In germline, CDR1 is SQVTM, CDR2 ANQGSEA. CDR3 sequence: CSVGTGTYEQSF.

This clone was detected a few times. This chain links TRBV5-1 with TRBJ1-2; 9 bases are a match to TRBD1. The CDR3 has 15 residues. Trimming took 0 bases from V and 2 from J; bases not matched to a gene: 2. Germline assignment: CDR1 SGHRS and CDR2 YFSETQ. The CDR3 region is CASSLDGQGNYGYTF. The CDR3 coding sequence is TGCGCCAGCAGCTTGGACGGACAGGGGAACTATGGCTACACCTTC.

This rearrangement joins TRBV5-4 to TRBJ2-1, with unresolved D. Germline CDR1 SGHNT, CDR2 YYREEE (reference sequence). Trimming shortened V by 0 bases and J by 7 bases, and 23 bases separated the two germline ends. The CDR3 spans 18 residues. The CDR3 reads CASSLAVGPQSSQNEQFF. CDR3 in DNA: TGTGCCAGCAGCTTGGCCGTTGGCCCCCAGTCTTCCCAGAATGAGCAGTTCTTC.

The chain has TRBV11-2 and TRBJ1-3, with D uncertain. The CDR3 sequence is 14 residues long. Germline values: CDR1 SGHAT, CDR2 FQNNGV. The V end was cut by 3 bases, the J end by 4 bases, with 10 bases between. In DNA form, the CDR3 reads TGTGCCAGCAGCTTTGGGCCAGGCGGAAACACCATATATTTT. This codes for CASSFGPGGNTIYF.

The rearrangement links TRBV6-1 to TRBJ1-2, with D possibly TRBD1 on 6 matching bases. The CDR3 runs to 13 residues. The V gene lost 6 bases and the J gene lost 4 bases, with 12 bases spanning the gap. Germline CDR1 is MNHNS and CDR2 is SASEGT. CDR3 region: CASSRGPRYGYTF. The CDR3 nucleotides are TGTGCCAGCAGCCGGGGGCCGCGCTATGGCTACACCTTC.

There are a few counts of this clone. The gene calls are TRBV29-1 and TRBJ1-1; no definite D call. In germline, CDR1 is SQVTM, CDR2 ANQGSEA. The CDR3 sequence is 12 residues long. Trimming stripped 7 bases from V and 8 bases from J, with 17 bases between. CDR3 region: CSAEQGRPEAFF. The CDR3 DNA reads TGCAGCGCCGAGCAAGGGCGGCCCGAAGCTTTCTTT.

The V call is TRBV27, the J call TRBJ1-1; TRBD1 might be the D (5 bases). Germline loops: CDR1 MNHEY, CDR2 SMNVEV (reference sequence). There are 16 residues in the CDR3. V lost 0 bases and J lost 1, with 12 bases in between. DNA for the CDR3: TGTGCCAGCAGTTTATCACGGGGCCACGGGAACACTGAAGCTTTCTTT. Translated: CASSLSRGHGNTEAFF.

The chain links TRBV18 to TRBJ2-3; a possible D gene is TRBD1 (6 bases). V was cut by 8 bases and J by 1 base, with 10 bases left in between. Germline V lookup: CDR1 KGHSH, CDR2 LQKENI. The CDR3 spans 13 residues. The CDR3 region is CASQGSRTDTQYF. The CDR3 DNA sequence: TGTGCCAGCCAGGGGAGCCGCACAGATACGCAGTATTTT.

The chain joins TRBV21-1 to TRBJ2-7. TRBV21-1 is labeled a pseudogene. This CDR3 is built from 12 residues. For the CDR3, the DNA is TGTGCCAGCAGCAAAGGGGGGAACGAGCAGTACTTC. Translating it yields CASSKGGNEQYF.

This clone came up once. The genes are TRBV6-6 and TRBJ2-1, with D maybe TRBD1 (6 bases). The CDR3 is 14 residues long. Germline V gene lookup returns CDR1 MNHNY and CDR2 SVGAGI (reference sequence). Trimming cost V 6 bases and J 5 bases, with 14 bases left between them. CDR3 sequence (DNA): TGTGCCAGCAGCCAAGGGTACAGGGACAATGAGCAGTTCTTC. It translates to CASSQGYRDNEQFF.

CDR3 protein: CAISAGLGNEQFF. In DNA form, the CDR3 reads TGTGCCATCAGTGCAGGACTAGGAAATGAGCAGTTCTTC. V usage is TRBV10-3 and J usage is TRBJ2-1; TRBD2 aligns across 7 bases. CDR1 is ENHRY and CDR2 is SYGVKD in the germline V gene. V trimming: 4 bases; J trimming: 7 bases; junction bases outside the gene matches: 4. This CDR3 is 13 amino acids long.

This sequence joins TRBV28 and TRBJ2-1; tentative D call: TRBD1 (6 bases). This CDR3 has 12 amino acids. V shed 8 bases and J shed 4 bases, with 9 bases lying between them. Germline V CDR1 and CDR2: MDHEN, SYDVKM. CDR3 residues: CASGQFYNEQFF. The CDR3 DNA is TGTGCCAGCGGACAGTTTTACAATGAGCAGTTCTTC. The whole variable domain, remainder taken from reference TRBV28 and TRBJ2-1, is DVKVTQSSRYLVKRTGEKVFLECVQDMDHENMFWYRQDPGLGLRLIYFSYDVKMKEKGDIPEGYSVSREKKERFSLILESASTNQTSMYLCASGQFYNEQFFGPGTRLTVL.

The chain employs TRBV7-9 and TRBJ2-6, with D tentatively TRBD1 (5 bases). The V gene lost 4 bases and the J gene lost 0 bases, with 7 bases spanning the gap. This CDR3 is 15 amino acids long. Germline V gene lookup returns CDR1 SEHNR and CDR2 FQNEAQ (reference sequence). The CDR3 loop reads CASSSTGSGANVLTF. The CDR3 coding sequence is TGTGCCAGCAGCTCAACAGGCTCTGGGGCCAACGTCCTGACTTTC.

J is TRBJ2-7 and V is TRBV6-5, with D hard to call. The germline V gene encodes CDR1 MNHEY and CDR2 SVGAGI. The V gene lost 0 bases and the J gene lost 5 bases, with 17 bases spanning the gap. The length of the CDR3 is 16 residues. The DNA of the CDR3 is TGTGCCAGCAGTTACTCTCGTGGGGAAATCCCCGACGAGCAGTACTTC. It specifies CASSYSRGEIPDEQYF.

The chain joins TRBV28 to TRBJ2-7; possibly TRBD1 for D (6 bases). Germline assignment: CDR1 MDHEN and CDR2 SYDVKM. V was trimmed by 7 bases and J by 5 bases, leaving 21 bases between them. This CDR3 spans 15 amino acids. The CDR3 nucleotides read TGTGCCAGCACCGACGGAACAGGGTCTTACCACGAGCAGTACTTC. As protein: CASTDGTGSYHEQYF.

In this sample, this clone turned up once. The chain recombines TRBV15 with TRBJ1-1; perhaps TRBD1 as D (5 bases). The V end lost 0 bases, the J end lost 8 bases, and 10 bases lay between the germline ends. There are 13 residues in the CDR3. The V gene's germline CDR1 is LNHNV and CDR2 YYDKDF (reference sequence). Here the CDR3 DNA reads TGTGCCACCAGCAGAGATCGCGGGGCAGAAGCTTTCTTT. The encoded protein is CATSRDRGAEAFF.

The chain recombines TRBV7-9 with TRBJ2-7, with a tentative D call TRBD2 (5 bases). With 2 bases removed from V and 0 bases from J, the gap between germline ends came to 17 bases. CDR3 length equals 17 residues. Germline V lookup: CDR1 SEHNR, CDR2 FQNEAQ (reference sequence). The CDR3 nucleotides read TGTGCCAGCAGCTTATTCGAGGGTTGGGAAAGCTCCTACGAGCAGTACTTC. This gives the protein CASSLFEGWESSYEQYF.

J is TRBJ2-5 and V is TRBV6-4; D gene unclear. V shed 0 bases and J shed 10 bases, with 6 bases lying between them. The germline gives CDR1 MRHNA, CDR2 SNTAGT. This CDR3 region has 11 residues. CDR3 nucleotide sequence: TGTGCCAGCAGTGACTCCCAAGGCCAGTACTTC. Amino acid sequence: CASSDSQGQYF.

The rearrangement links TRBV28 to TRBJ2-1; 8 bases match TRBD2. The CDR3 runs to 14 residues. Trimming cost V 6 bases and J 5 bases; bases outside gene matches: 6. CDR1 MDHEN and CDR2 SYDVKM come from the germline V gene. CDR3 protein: CASRALLADNEQFF. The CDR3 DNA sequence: TGTGCCAGCAGGGCCCTACTAGCGGACAATGAGCAGTTCTTC.

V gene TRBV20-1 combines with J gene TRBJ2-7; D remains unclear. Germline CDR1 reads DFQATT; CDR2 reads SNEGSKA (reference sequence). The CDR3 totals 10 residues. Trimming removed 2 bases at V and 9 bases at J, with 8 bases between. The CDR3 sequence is CSARLTGQYF. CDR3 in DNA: TGCAGTGCTAGACTGACGGGGCAGTACTTC.

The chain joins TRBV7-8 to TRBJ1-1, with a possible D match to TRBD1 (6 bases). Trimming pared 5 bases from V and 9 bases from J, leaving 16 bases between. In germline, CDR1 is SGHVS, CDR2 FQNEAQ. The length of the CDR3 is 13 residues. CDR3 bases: TGTGCCAGCAGCGTGATACAACAGGGTCAAGCTTTCTTT. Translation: CASSVIQQGQAFF.

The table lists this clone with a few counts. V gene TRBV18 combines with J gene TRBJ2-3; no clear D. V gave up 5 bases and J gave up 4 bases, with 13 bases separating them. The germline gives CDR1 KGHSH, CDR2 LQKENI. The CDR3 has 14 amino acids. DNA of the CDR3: TGTGCCAGCTCAAAGGCCACTTCCGCAGATACGCAGTATTTT. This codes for CASSKATSADTQYF.

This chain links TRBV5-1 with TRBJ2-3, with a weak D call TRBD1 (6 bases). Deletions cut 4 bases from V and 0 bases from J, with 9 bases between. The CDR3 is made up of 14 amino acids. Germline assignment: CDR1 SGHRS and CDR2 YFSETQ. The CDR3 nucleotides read TGCGCCAGCAGCGGGGGCCTTAGCACAGATACGCAGTATTTT. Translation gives CASSGGLSTDTQYF.

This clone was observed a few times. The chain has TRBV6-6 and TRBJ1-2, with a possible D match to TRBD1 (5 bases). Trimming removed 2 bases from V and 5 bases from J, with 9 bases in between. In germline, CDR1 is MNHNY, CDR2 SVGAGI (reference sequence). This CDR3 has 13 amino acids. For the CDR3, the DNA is TGTGCCAGCAGTTACGCCGGGGCATATGGCTACACCTTC. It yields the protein CASSYAGAYGYTF.

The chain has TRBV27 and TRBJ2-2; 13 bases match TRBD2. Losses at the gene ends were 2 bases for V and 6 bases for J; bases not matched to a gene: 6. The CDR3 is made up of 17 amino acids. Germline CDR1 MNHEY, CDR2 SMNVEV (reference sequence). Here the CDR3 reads CASSLILAGGPSGELFF. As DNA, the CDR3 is TGTGCCAGCAGTTTAATACTAGCGGGAGGGCCATCCGGGGAGCTGTTTTTT.

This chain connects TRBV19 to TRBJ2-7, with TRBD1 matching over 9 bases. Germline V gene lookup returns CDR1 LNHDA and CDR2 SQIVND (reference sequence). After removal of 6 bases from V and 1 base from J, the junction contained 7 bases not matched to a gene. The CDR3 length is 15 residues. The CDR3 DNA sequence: TGTGCCAGTAGGGCCGGGACAGGGTGGTCCTACGAGCAGTACTTC. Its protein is CASRAGTGWSYEQYF. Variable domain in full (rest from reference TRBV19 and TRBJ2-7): DGGITQSPKYLFRKEGQNVTLSCEQNLNHDAMYWYRQDPGQGLRLIYYSQIVNDFQKGDIAEGYSVSREKKESFPLTVTSAQKNPTAFYLCASRAGTGWSYEQYFGPGTRLTVT.

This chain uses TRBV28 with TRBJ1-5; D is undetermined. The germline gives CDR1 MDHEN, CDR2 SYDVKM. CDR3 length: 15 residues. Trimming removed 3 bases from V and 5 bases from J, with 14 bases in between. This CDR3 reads CASSFNVDGYQPQHF. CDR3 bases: TGTGCCAGCAGTTTCAATGTCGACGGGTATCAGCCCCAGCATTTT.

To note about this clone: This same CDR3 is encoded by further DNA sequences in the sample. CDR3 sequence: CASSAYPGTGDEKLFF. As DNA, the CDR3 is TGTGCCAGCAGTGCCTACCCCGGGACGGGGGATGAAAAACTGTTTTTT. The rearrangement links TRBV5-8 to TRBJ1-4; D might be TRBD1 (5 bases). V was trimmed by 5 bases and J by 6 bases, leaving 20 bases between them. This CDR3 spans 16 amino acids. Per germline, CDR1 SGHTS and CDR2 YDEGEE.

CDR3 in DNA: TGTGCCAGCGGATACAGGGGGCCAGGCGAGCAGTACTTC. Amino acid sequence: CASGYRGPGEQYF. V and J are TRBV11-1 and TRBJ2-7, with TRBD1 identical over 9 bases. This CDR3 has 13 residues. Germline V lookup: CDR1 SGHAT, CDR2 FQDESV (reference sequence). V shed 8 bases, J shed 6 bases, and the junction held 8 bases outside the gene matches.